Presented here are 15 T cell receptor beta chains from one specimen sequenced in a study of T cell responses to AZD1222 COVID-19 vaccine. TCRdb's copy holds only in-frame clones and misses some; the assay was immunoSEQ multiplex PCR. The sample contains roughly 150,000 clones, roughly 90% of which appear only once. The specimen was peripheral blood, collected on day 0 of AZD1222 vaccination. The receptors were gathered from an adult in good health.

Here the CDR3 reads CAWSGAALNTEAFF. The CDR3 DNA sequence: TGTGCCTGGAGTGGGGCCGCATTGAACACTGAAGCTTTCTTT. The chain uses TRBV30 and TRBJ1-1; D gene ambiguous. The germline CDR1 and CDR2 sequences are GTSNPN and SVGIG (reference sequence). Trimming took 1 base from V and 0 from J, leaving 9 bases between them. The CDR3 runs to 14 residues.

The chain employs TRBV4-1 and TRBJ2-7; D is possibly TRBD1 (5 bases). V dropped 0 bases and J dropped 6 bases, with 21 bases sitting between them. The CDR3 has 17 amino acids. The V gene's germline CDR1 is MGHRA and CDR2 YSYEKL. The CDR3 bases are TGCGCCAGCAGCCAAGAAATGTGGGCGGAGACTGGGGCCGAGCAGTACTTC. Translated: CASSQEMWAETGAEQYF.

This chain connects TRBV19 to TRBJ1-3; D remains unclear. Germline CDR1 is LNHDA and CDR2 is SQIVND (reference sequence). The V end lost 2 bases, the J end lost 8 bases, and 10 bases lay between the germline ends. The CDR3 sequence is 13 residues long. CDR3: CASSIPSVDTIYF. CDR3 coding DNA: TGTGCCAGTAGTATACCCTCGGTGGACACCATATATTTT.

The chain recombines TRBV24-1 with TRBJ1-5; perhaps TRBD1 as D (5 bases). Per germline, CDR1 KGHDR and CDR2 SFDVKD. V lost 4 bases and J lost 3, with 9 bases in between. The CDR3 contains 14 residues. CDR3 residues: CATSDRVYNQPQHF. The CDR3 coding sequence is TGTGCCACCAGTGACAGGGTGTACAATCAGCCCCAGCATTTT.

The rearrangement uses TRBV7-9 and TRBJ1-1; D not certain. The CDR3 spans 11 residues. V was shortened by 5 bases and J by 2 bases, with 3 bases between the two germline ends. CDR1 is SEHNR, CDR2 FQNEAQ, per germline (reference sequence). CDR3 in amino acids: CASSANTEAFF. The CDR3 DNA sequence: TGTGCCAGCAGCGCTAACACTGAAGCTTTCTTT.

The V call is TRBV27, the J call TRBJ1-5; possibly TRBD1 for D (5 bases). V was trimmed by 8 bases and J by 5 bases, leaving 19 bases between them. Germline CDR1 and CDR2: MNHEY and SMNVEV (reference sequence). This CDR3 contains 15 residues. This CDR3 reads CASGGPRDGDQPQHF. DNA of the CDR3: TGTGCCAGCGGCGGACCCCGGGACGGGGATCAGCCCCAGCATTTT.

CDR3 in amino acids: CASSVGQGHTEAFF. The CDR3 nucleotides are TGTGCCAGCAGCGTGGGACAGGGGCACACTGAAGCTTTCTTT. This chain joins TRBV9 and TRBJ1-1; 10 nucleotides agree with TRBD1. Germline V gene data show CDR1 as SGDLS and CDR2 as YYNGEE. The ends lost 2 bases at V and 3 bases at J; junction bases unmatched: 1. CDR3 length equals 14 residues.

The chain employs TRBV19 and TRBJ2-7, with 13 bases identical to TRBD2. Per germline, CDR1 LNHDA and CDR2 SQIVND (reference sequence). The CDR3 is 16 residues long. After removal of 6 bases from V and 4 bases from J, the junction contained 9 bases not matched to a gene. The CDR3 loop is CASSHGGLAGIYEQYF. CDR3 coding DNA: TGTGCCAGTAGCCACGGGGGACTAGCGGGGATTTACGAGCAGTACTTC.

The gene calls are TRBV6-4 and TRBJ2-2; D gene ambiguous. Trimming stripped 2 bases from V and 0 bases from J, with 7 bases between. The germline V gene encodes CDR1 MRHNA and CDR2 SNTAGT. This CDR3 is built from 15 residues. The CDR3 reads CASSDGSSNTGELFF. CDR3 bases: TGTGCCAGCAGTGACGGGTCATCGAACACCGGGGAGCTGTTTTTT.

This clone was found a few times. This chain uses TRBV4-3 with TRBJ2-7; D is unresolved. There are 13 residues in the CDR3. The germline gives CDR1 LGHNA, CDR2 YSLEER. V gave up 3 bases and J gave up 3 bases, with 9 bases separating them. The CDR3 region is CASSHGSHYEQYF. The CDR3 DNA follows: TGCGCCAGCAGCCATGGGTCCCACTACGAGCAGTACTTC.

This chain uses TRBV11-3 with TRBJ2-1; D is possibly TRBD1 (6 bases). The CDR3 is 17 amino acids. Per germline, CDR1 SGHNT and CDR2 YENEEA. V was trimmed by 3 bases and J by 4 bases, leaving 19 bases between them. The CDR3 DNA reads as TGTGCCAGCAGCTTTGCAGGGGATACCTCGGGTTACAATGAGCAGTTCTTC. It is translated as CASSFAGDTSGYNEQFF.

This rearrangement joins TRBV9 to TRBJ2-6, with D possibly being TRBD2 (6 bases). Trimming took 3 bases from V and 0 from J, leaving 19 bases between them. The CDR3 runs 19 residues. Germline V lookup: CDR1 SGDLS, CDR2 YYNGEE. CDR3 loop: CASSAKPTGGNSGANVLTF. CDR3 in DNA: TGTGCCAGCAGCGCGAAACCGACCGGGGGAAACTCTGGGGCCAACGTCCTGACTTTC. Full variable domain (remainder filled in from reference TRBV9 and TRBJ2-6): DSGVTQTPKHLITATGQRVTLRCSPRSGDLSVYWYQQSLDQGLQFLIQYYNGEERAKGNILERFSAQQFPDLHSELNLSSLELGDSALYFCASSAKPTGGNSGANVLTFGAGSRLTVL.

The genes are TRBV19 and TRBJ2-3; D gene unclear. Per germline, CDR1 LNHDA and CDR2 SQIVND (reference sequence). There are 15 residues in the CDR3. V lost 3 bases and J 1 base, leaving 11 bases between the germline ends. The DNA for the CDR3 is TGTGCCAGTAGTATTCAAAGCCTAGGCACAGATACGCAGTATTTT. Protein product: CASSIQSLGTDTQYF.

The chain combines TRBV3-1 (or the pseudogene TRBV3-2) with TRBJ1-1, with TRBD1 matching 9 bases. Germline-derived CDR1 and CDR2 are LGHDT and YNNKEL (reference sequence). V dropped 6 bases and J dropped 11; count of bases not matched to a gene: 13. The CDR3 extends over 14 amino acids. In DNA form, the CDR3 reads TGTGCCAGCAGGAAAGCCGGGACAGGGCTCGGGGCTTTCTTT. Protein product: CASRKAGTGLGAFF.

This chain connects TRBV5-1 to TRBJ2-7; 11 bases line up with TRBD2. Trimming cost V 4 bases and J 5 bases; bases outside gene matches: 8. CDR3 length: 15 residues. CDR1 and CDR2 from the germline V gene are SGHRS and YFSETQ. CDR3 nucleotides: TGCGCCAGCAGCGCGGAACTAGCGGGAGACCACGAGCAGTACTTC. This codes for CASSAELAGDHEQYF.